Listed here are 22 T cell receptor beta chains from one sample, sequenced in a study of CD4 T cells in relation to SARS-CoV-2 and coronaviruses. Sequenced by immunoSEQ multiplex PCR; TCRdb stores in-frame clones only, minus some. The table lists 20,000 to 25,000 clones, over 65% of them singletons. No antigens are known for them. CD4+ T cells from unexposed donors were obtained before the COVID-19 pandemic (2011-2018). The cells were cultured for around ten days before CD4+ T cells were isolated. The sequenced material came from CD4+ T cells from PBMCs, cultured in vitro. The source is a human donor in good health.

This clone has more than one count but fewer than ten. The genes are TRBV2 and TRBJ1-1; a weak D match, TRBD1 (6 bases). Germline V CDR1 and CDR2: SNHLY, FYNNEI. V was pared by 7 bases and J by 7 bases, with 16 bases between. This CDR3 region has 13 residues. CDR3 nucleotides: TGTGCCAGCACCGGGACAATAAAATTTGAAGCTTTCTTT. This gives the protein CASTGTIKFEAFF.

V is TRBV2 and J is TRBJ2-2; maybe TRBD2 (6 bases). The CDR3 contains 15 residues. Trimming removed 6 bases from V and 3 bases from J, with 14 bases in between. Looked up from germline, CDR1 is SNHLY and CDR2 is FYNNEI. The CDR3 DNA is TGTGCCAGCAGGATAGTCGGGAGAGACACCGGGGAGCTGTTTTTT. Translating gives CASRIVGRDTGELFF.

The chain carries TRBV5-4 and TRBJ2-1; D unclear. The CDR3 is made up of 13 amino acids. V lost 1 base and J 8 bases, leaving 10 bases between the germline ends. Germline V gives CDR1 SGHNT, CDR2 YYREEE (reference sequence). The CDR3 nucleotides are TGTGCCAGCAGCTTGTATTCTGCGGATGAGCAGTTCTTC. Its protein is CASSLYSADEQFF.

The chain carries TRBV6-5 and TRBJ2-3; tentative D call: TRBD2 (6 bases). In germline, CDR1 is MNHEY, CDR2 SVGAGI. The CDR3 is made up of 15 amino acids. The germline V and J ends were trimmed by 2 bases and 6 bases, with 15 bases remaining between them. CDR3: CASSYGREFMDTQYF. CDR3 coding DNA: TGTGCCAGCAGTTACGGCCGGGAGTTCATGGATACGCAGTATTTT.

This rearrangement joins TRBV1 to TRBJ2-7; the D call TRBD2 from the table was never checked on the DNA. TRBV1 is an annotated pseudogene. The CDR3 totals 17 residues. CDR3 coding DNA: TGCACCAGCAGCCACCCAAAATCGATAGCGGAAAGGTACGAGCAGTACTTC. Protein: CTSSHPKSIAERYEQYF.

The chain has TRBV11-2 and TRBJ2-1; 8 bases agree with TRBD2. The germline V gene has CDR1 SGHAT and CDR2 FQNNGV. The CDR3 is made up of 15 amino acids. Trimming cost V 1 base and J 4 bases; bases outside gene matches: 3. DNA for the CDR3: TGTGCCAGCAGCTTAGTAGCGGGAAAATACAATGAGCAGTTCTTC. Amino acid sequence: CASSLVAGKYNEQFF.

This clone was observed a few times. The gene calls are TRBV7-9 and TRBJ1-1, with D hard to call. The CDR3 sequence is 13 residues long. Per the germline V gene, CDR1 is SEHNR and CDR2 is FQNEAQ (reference sequence). Trimming cost V 11 bases and J 0 bases, with 13 bases left between them. CDR3: CAGEGLMNTEAFF. CDR3 in DNA: TGTGCCGGGGAAGGGCTGATGAACACTGAAGCTTTCTTT.

CDR3 sequence (DNA): TGTGCCACCCTAGAGTACCCTGACTCCTATGGCTACACCTTC. It is translated as CATLEYPDSYGYTF. The V and J genes are TRBV2 and TRBJ1-2; D unclear. Per the germline V gene, CDR1 is SNHLY and CDR2 is FYNNEI. The CDR3 contains 14 residues. V lost 10 bases and J 4 bases, leaving 19 bases between the germline ends.

Only one count was recorded for this clone. This chain joins TRBV4-1 and TRBJ2-7; TRBD1 is a possible D gene (6 bases). Germline CDR1 and CDR2: MGHRA and YSYEKL. The CDR3 sequence is 15 residues long. Trimming left V 0 bases short and J 0 bases short, with 9 bases between. Here the CDR3 DNA reads TGCGCCAGCAGCCAAGACACAGGGAGCTCCTACGAGCAGTACTTC. This translates into CASSQDTGSSYEQYF.

The chain links TRBV10-3 to TRBJ1-2; D is undetermined. Germline V gene sequence: CDR1 ENHRY, CDR2 SYGVKD. V was pared by 0 bases and J by 2 bases, with 7 bases between. The CDR3 extends over 14 amino acids. The CDR3 here is CAISESRQNYGYTF. Here the CDR3 DNA reads TGTGCCATCAGTGAGTCGCGGCAGAACTATGGCTACACCTTC.

The CDR3 coding sequence is TGCGCCAGCAGCCACGCCCGGGACGGGCCTTGGGGTGGTGAAAAACTGTTTTTT. This sequence encodes CASSHARDGPWGGEKLFF. This chain uses TRBV5-1 with TRBJ1-4; weak D call: TRBD1 (5 bases). The germline gives CDR1 SGHRS, CDR2 YFSETQ. This CDR3 contains 18 residues. Trimming removed 4 bases at V and 7 bases at J, with 26 bases between.

The gene calls are TRBV3-1 (or the pseudogene TRBV3-2) and TRBJ2-1; D is uncertain. The CDR3 is made up of 13 amino acids. V was trimmed by 3 bases and J by 5 bases, leaving 8 bases between them. CDR1 LGHDT and CDR2 YNNKEL come from the germline V gene (reference sequence). CDR3 amino acids: CASSHLQNNEQFF. The CDR3 bases are TGTGCCAGCAGCCATCTACAGAACAATGAGCAGTTCTTC.

The chain combines TRBV7-9 with TRBJ2-2; TRBD1 might be the D (6 bases). The CDR3 length is 15 residues. V gave up 2 bases and J gave up 2 bases, with 9 bases separating them. Looked up from germline, CDR1 is SEHNR and CDR2 is FQNEAQ (reference sequence). The CDR3 nucleotides read TGTGCCAGCAGCTTAAGGACAGCTAACACCGGGGAGCTGTTTTTT. Its translation is CASSLRTANTGELFF.

The genes are TRBV7-9 and TRBJ2-5, with TRBD1 matching 8 bases. V lost 5 bases and J lost 4; bases outside the gene matches: 3. The CDR3 is 13 residues long. CDR1 is SEHNR, CDR2 FQNEAQ, per germline (reference sequence). Here the CDR3 reads CASSPRGPETQYF. Written as DNA, the CDR3 is TGTGCCAGCAGCCCCAGGGGGCCAGAGACCCAGTACTTC.

In its sample, this clone was seen once. The chain uses TRBV5-1 and TRBJ2-1; D unresolved. The germline CDR1 and CDR2 sequences are SGHRS and YFSETQ. The CDR3 runs to 14 residues. The V end was cut by 2 bases, the J end by 0 bases, with 6 bases between. CDR3 coding DNA: TGCGCCAGCAGCTTCAGAAGCTCCTACAATGAGCAGTTCTTC. Protein: CASSFRSSYNEQFF.

The chain has TRBV3-1 (or the pseudogene TRBV3-2) and TRBJ2-5; TRBD1 is a possible D gene (5 bases). CDR3 length: 14 residues. Trimming left V 6 bases short and J 6 bases short, with 17 bases between. CDR1 is LGHDT, CDR2 YNNKEL, per germline (reference sequence). CDR3 bases: TGTGCCAGCAGAAACGAGTGGGGCTCGCAGACCCAGTACTTC. It translates to CASRNEWGSQTQYF.

The genes are TRBV5-4 and TRBJ1-1; D possibly corresponds to TRBD1 (6 bases). The germline CDR1 and CDR2 sequences are SGHNT and YYREEE (reference sequence). The CDR3 extends over 15 amino acids. V was trimmed by 2 bases and J by 4 bases, leaving 15 bases between them. Here the CDR3 reads CASSFLARGGTEAFF. CDR3 DNA: TGTGCCAGCAGCTTCCTAGCCAGGGGAGGCACTGAAGCTTTCTTT.

V and J are TRBV5-6 and TRBJ1-2, with 12 bases aligning to TRBD1. With 6 bases clipped from V and 8 bases from J, the junction kept 8 bases outside the gene matches. Looked up from germline, CDR1 is SGHDT and CDR2 is YYEEEE. CDR3 length equals 14 residues. CDR3 region: CASKTGQGARGYTF. The CDR3, as DNA: TGTGCCAGCAAGACGGGACAGGGGGCGCGGGGCTACACCTTC.

CDR3 region: CASSPPGRELNTEAFF. The CDR3 DNA is TGTGCCAGCTCACCTCCGGGACGGGAATTGAACACTGAAGCTTTCTTT. V is TRBV18 and J is TRBJ1-1; D might be TRBD1 (5 bases). V was shortened by 3 bases and J by 0 bases, with 14 bases between the two germline ends. Germline values: CDR1 KGHSH, CDR2 LQKENI. The CDR3 spans 16 residues.

The rearrangement uses TRBV6-7 and TRBJ2-7; TRBD1 agrees at 8 bases. TRBV6-7 is classed as an ORF, of uncertain function. This CDR3 is 17 amino acids long. After removal of 0 bases from V and 4 bases from J, the junction contained 11 bases not matched to a gene. The CDR3 coding sequence is TGTGCCAGCAGTTACTCGACAACCGGGACAGGCTGGTACGAGCAGTACTTC. Its translation: CASSYSTTGTGWYEQYF.

The gene calls are TRBV7-3 and TRBJ2-1, with D unclear. The V and J ends lost 1 base and 0 bases respectively, with 7 bases between them. This CDR3 has 15 amino acids. Germline CDR1 reads SGHTA; CDR2 reads FQGTGA. DNA of the CDR3: TGTGCCAGCAGCTTAAGGAAAAGCTCCTACAATGAGCAGTTCTTC. It codes for CASSLRKSSYNEQFF.

The chain is built from TRBV30 and TRBJ2-5; 9 bases fit TRBD2. The V and J ends lost 2 bases and 5 bases, in that order; junction bases with no gene match: 12. Germline lookup yields CDR1 GTSNPN and CDR2 SVGIG (reference sequence). The CDR3 covers 16 residues. CDR3 nucleotides: TGTGCCTGGAGTCACGGGCTAGCGGGAATCGGGGAGACCCAGTACTTC. Translated, it gives CAWSHGLAGIGETQYF.